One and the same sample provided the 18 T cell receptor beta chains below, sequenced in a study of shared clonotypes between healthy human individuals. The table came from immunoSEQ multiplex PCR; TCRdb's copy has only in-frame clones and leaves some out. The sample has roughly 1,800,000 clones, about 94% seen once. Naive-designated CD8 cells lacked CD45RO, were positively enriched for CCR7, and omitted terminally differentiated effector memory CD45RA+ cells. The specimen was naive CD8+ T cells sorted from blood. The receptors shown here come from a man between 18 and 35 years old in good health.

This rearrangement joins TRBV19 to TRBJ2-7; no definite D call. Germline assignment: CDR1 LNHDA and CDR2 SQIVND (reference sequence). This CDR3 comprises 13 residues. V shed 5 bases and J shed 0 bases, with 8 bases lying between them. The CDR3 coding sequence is TGTGCCAGTAGTTTAGGGAACTCCTACGAGCAGTACTTC. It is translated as CASSLGNSYEQYF.

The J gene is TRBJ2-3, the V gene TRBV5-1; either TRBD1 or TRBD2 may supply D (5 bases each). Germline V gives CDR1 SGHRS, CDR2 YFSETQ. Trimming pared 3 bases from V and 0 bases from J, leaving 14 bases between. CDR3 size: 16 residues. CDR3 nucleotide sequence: TGCGCCAGCAGCTCGACCGGGACGCCAAGCACAGATACGCAGTATTTT. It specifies CASSSTGTPSTDTQYF.

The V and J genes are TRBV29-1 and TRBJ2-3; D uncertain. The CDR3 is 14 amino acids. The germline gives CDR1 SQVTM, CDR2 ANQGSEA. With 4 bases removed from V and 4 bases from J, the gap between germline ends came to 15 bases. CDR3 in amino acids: CSVAQKTVPDTQYF. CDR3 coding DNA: TGCAGCGTTGCCCAAAAAACGGTGCCAGATACGCAGTATTTT.

CDR3 sequence (DNA): TGTGCCAGCCTGATGGGGGGGGCCACTGAAGCTTTCTTT. Translating gives CASLMGGATEAFF. This sequence joins TRBV5-4 and TRBJ1-1; a weak D match, TRBD1 (6 bases). The CDR3 loop spans 13 amino acids. The germline V gene encodes CDR1 SGHNT and CDR2 YYREEE (reference sequence). V gave up 7 bases and J gave up 4 bases, with 14 bases separating them.

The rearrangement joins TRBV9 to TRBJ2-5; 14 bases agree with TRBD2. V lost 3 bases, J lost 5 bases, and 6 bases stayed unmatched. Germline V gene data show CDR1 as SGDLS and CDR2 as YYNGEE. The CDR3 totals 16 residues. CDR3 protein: CASSAGTSGSLETQYF. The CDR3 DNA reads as TGTGCCAGCAGCGCCGGGACTAGCGGGAGTCTTGAGACCCAGTACTTC.

The CDR3 DNA is TGTGCCAGTACAGGAGATCCCTATGGCTACACCTTC. Translated, it gives CASTGDPYGYTF. The chain combines TRBV19 with TRBJ1-2, with unresolved D. Between the trimmed V and J ends, which lost 7 bases and 4 bases, there was a span of 10 bases. The germline gives CDR1 LNHDA, CDR2 SQIVND (reference sequence). CDR3 length: 12 amino acids.

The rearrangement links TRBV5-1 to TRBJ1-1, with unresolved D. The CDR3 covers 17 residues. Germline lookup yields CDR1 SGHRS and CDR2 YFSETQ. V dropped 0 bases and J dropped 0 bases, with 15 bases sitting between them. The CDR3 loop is CASSLGPPHVVNTEAFF. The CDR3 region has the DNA TGCGCCAGCAGCTTGGGGCCCCCCCACGTCGTGAACACTGAAGCTTTCTTT.

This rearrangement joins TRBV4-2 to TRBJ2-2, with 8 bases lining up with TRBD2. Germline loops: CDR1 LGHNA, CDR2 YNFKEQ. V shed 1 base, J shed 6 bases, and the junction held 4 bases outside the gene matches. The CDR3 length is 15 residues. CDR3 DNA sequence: TGTGCCAGCAGCCAAGCGGGGGGGACCTCCGGGGAGCTGTTTTTT. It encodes CASSQAGGTSGELFF.

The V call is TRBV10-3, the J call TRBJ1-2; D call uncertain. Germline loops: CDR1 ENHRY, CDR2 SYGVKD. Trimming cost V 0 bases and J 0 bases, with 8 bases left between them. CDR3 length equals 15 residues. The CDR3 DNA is TGTGCCATCAGTGAGTCTCAGAGGTCTAACTATGGCTACACCTTC. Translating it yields CAISESQRSNYGYTF.

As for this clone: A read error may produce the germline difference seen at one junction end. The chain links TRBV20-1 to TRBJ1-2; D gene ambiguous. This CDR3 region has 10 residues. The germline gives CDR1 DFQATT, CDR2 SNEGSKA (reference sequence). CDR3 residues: CSALKTRANF. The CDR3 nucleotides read TGCAGTGCCCTGAAAACCCGGGCTAACTTC.

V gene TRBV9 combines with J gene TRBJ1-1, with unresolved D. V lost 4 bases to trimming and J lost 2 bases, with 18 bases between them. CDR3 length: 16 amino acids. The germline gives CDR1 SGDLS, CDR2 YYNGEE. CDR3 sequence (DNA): TGTGCCAGCAGCCCCCTGGAAAGGACCGTCAACACTGAAGCTTTCTTT. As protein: CASSPLERTVNTEAFF. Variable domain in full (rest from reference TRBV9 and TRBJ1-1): DSGVTQTPKHLITATGQRVTLRCSPRSGDLSVYWYQQSLDQGLQFLIQYYNGEERAKGNILERFSAQQFPDLHSELNLSSLELGDSALYFCASSPLERTVNTEAFFGQGTRLTVV.

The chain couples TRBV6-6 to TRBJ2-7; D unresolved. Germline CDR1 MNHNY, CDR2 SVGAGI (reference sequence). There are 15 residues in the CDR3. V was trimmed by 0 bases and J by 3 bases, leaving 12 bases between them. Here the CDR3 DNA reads TGTGCCAGCAGTTACTCGAATCCTACCGACTACGAGCAGTACTTC. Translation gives CASSYSNPTDYEQYF.

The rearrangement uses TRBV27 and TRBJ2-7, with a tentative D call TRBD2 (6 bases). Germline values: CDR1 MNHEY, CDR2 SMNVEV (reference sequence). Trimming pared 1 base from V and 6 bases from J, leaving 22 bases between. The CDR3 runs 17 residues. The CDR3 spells CASSLLFYGGSSGEQYF. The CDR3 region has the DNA TGTGCCAGCAGTTTATTATTTTACGGGGGATCCTCTGGCGAGCAGTACTTC.

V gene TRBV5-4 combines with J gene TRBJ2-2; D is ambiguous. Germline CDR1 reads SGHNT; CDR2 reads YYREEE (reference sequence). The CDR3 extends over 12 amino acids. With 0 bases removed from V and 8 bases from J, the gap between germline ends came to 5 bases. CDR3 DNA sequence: TGTGCCAGCAGCTTGGTGGGTGGGGAGCTGTTTTTT. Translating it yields CASSLVGGELFF. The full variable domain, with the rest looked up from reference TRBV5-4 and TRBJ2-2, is ETGVTQSPTHLIKTRGQQVTLRCSSQSGHNTVSWYQQALGQGPQFIFQYYREEENGRGNFPPRFSGLQFPNYSSELNVNALELDDSALYLCASSLVGGELFFGEGSRLTVL.

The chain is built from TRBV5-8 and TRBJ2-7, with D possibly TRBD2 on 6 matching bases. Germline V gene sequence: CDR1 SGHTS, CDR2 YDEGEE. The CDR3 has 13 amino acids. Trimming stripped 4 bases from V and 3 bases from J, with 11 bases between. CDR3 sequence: CASSPSGSYEQYF. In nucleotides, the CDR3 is TGTGCCAGCAGCCCATCCGGGAGCTACGAGCAGTACTTC.

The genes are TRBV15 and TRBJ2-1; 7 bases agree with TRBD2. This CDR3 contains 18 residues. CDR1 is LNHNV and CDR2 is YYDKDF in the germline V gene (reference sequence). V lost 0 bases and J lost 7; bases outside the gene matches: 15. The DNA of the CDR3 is TGTGCCACCAGCAGAGAGGGGCAATATGGCGGGAGTTGGAATGAGCAGTTCTTC. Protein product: CATSREGQYGGSWNEQFF.

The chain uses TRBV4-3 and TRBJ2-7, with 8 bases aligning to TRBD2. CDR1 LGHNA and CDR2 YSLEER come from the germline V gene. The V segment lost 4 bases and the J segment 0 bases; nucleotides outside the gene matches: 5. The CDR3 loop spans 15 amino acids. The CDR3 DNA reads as TGCGCCAGCAGCCGAGTAGCGGGGAGCTCCTACGAGCAGTACTTC. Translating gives CASSRVAGSSYEQYF.

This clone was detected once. The CDR3 is CASSYGTPKLFF. The CDR3 DNA reads as TGCGCCAGCAGCTACGGGACACCTAAACTGTTTTTT. This sequence joins TRBV4-1 and TRBJ1-4; maybe TRBD1 (6 bases). V dropped 5 bases and J dropped 11 bases, with 12 bases sitting between them. The CDR3 extends over 12 amino acids. The germline V gene encodes CDR1 MGHRA and CDR2 YSYEKL.